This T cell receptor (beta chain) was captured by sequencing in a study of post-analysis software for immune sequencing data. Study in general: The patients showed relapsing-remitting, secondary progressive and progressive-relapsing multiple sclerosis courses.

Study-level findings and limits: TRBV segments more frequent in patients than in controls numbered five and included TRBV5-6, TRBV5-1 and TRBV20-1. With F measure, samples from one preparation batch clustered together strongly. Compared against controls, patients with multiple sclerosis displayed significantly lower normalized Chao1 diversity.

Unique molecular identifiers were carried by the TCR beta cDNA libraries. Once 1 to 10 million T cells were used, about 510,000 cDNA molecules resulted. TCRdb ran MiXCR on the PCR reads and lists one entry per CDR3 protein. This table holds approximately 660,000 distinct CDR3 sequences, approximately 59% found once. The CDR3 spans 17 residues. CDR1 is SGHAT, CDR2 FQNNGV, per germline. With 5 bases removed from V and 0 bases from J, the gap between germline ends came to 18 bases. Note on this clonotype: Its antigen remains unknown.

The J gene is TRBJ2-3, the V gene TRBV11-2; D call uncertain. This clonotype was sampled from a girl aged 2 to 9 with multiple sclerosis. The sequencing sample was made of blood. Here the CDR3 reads CASSRFPVTASTDTQYF. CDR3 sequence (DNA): TGTGCCAGCAGCAGGTTTCCGGTAACAGCTAGCACAGATACGCAGTATTTT.